The sample holds a few counts of the clone carrying this T cell receptor beta chain. Its specificity is not known. Hyperthyroidism cases were recent diagnoses of under 2 months' duration in people aged 18 to 65. The sample is drawn from a study of Graves' ophthalmopathy and Graves' hyperthyroidism. The study, taken as a whole, reports: The authors also found most expanded thyroid clonotypes above 0.001 frequency in blood.

RNA transcripts were the template, and TCR beta CDR3 regions were amplified from them. HTBI primers were used in a first-round RT-PCR, which preceded a second-round multiplex PCR. A single record per CDR3 protein comes from TCRdb applying MiXCR to the multiplex PCR reads. This table has roughly 600,000 distinct CDR3 sequences, approximately 37% appearing once. This receptor was identified in an adult man with Graves' hyperthyroidism. Sequenced: peripheral blood or thyroid tissue (not recorded which).

Here the CDR3 DNA reads TGTGCCAGCAGCCCAAGGATTCTCGGAGGCACCATATATTTT. It codes for CASSPRILGGTIYF. The V call is TRBV14, the J call TRBJ1-3; D is undetermined. Germline V gene data show CDR1 as SGHDN and CDR2 as FVKESK. This CDR3 spans 14 amino acids. With 4 bases removed from V and 9 bases from J, the gap between germline ends came to 16 bases.